This T cell receptor (beta chain) was obtained from a study of CXCR3-negative and CXCR3-positive naive CD8 T cells. This CDR3 is built from 11 residues. Germline CDR1 DFQATT, CDR2 SNEGSKA (reference sequence). The TRB libraries of cDNA were built by UMI-labeled 5' RACE. From the 5' RACE reads, TCRdb lists one entry per CDR3 protein and no DNA. The sample includes 75,000 to 95,000 distinct CDR3 sequences. The sample taken for sequencing was naive CXCR3- CD8+ T cells from blood. Specified subset: CD45RO-CCR7+CD27+CD95- naive CD8+ T cells lacking CXCR3 (TNR3-). This TCR was sampled from a human donor in good health. Some clones in this sample may be carry-over from other donors' samples. The chain is built from TRBV20-1 and TRBJ1-6; TCRdb's assignment of TRBD1 cannot be checked, as there is no DNA. CDR3 in amino acids: CSAAAQGSLHF.